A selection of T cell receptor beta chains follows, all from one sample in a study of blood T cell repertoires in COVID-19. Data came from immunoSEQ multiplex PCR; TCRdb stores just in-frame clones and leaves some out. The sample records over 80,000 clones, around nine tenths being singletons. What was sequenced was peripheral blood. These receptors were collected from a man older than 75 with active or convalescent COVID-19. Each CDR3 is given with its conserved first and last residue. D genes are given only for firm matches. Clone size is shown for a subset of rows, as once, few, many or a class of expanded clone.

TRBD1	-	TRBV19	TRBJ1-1	TGTGCCAGTAGTATTGCAGGGGGCCTCTCTGAAGCTTTCTTT	CASSIAGGLSEAFF
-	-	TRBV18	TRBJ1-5	TGTGCCAGCTCATCACCCTTCGGGGTAAGTCAGCCCCAGCATTTT	CASSSPFGVSQPQHF
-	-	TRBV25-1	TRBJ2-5	TGTGCCAGCAGCACTAAAGACAGGTACCAAGAGACCCAGTACTTC	CASSTKDRYQETQYF
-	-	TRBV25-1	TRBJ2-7	TGTGCCAGCAGTGAATTATCCGGCAGGGGGCAGTACTTC	CASSELSGRGQYF
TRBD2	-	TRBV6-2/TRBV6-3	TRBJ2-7	TGTGCCAGCAGTTACAACTCACTAGCGGGAGAGGGCGAGCAGTACTTC	CASSYNSLAGEGEQYF
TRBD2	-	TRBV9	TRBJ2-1	TGTGCCAGCAGCGTAGGCGGGAGGAGCTCCTACAATGAGCAGTTCTTC	CASSVGGRSSYNEQFF
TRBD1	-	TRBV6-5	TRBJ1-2	TGTGCCAGCAGCGGCACAGGGGGGGTAGACTATGGCTACACCTTC	CASSGTGGVDYGYTF
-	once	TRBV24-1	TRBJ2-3	TGTGCCACCAGGGAGACTAGCACAGATACGCAGTATTTT	CATRETSTDTQYF
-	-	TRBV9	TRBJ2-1	TGTGCCAGCAGCCCACTAGGCCTAATGGTGGATGAGCAGTTCTTC	CASSPLGLMVDEQFF
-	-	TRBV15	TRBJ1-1	TGTGCCACCAGCGCCGGACAGTTGAACACTGAAGCTTTCTTT	CATSAGQLNTEAFF
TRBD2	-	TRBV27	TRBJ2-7	TGTGCCAGCAGTTTTCGGTCTAGCGGGAGGTATCCCTACGAGCAGTACTTC	CASSFRSSGRYPYEQYF
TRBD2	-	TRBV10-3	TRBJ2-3	TGTGCCATCACCCGAGCGGGGGGCCCGATGCAGTATTTT	CAITRAGGPMQYF
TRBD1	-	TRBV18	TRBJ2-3	TGTGCCAGCTCACCTCGACAGGGGGGCACAGATACGCAGTATTTT	CASSPRQGGTDTQYF
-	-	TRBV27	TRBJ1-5	TGTGCCAGCAGTCCACGAGACATGTTTGTGTGGCCCCAGCATTTT	CASSPRDMFVWPQHF
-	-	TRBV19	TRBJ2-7	TGTGCCAGTAGCAGGGACACAACCTACGAGCAGTACTTC	CASSRDTTYEQYF
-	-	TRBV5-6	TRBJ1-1	TGTGCCAGCAGCCAGGGTTACACTGAAGCTTTCTTT	CASSQGYTEAFF
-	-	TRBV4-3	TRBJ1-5	TGCGCCAGCAGCGCCAGGTTTAGCAATCAGCCCCAGCATTTT	CASSARFSNQPQHF
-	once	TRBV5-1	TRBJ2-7	TGCGCCAGCAGCTCCACCACAGGGTTTAGGTACGAGCAGTACTTC	CASSSTTGFRYEQYF
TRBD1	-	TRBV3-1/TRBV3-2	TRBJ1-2	TGTGCCAGCAGCCAGACAAGGGACAGATACTATGGCTACACCTTC	CASSQTRDRYYGYTF
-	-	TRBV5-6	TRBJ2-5	TGTGCCAGCAGCTCAGCGGGCGGGTCGGAGACCCAGTACTTC	CASSSAGGSETQYF
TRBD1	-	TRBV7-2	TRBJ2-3	TGTGCCAGCAGCGAAGGGACAGGGGCCGCAGATACGCAGTATTTT	CASSEGTGAADTQYF
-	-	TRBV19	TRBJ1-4	TGTGCCAGTAGGGCACAGGGTTTGGCTAATGAAAAACTGTTTTTT	CASRAQGLANEKLFF
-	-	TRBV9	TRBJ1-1	TGTGCCAGCAGCGTAGTCTCAGGGTTTGGGCCTGAAGCTTTCTTT	CASSVVSGFGPEAFF
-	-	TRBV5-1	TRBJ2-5	TGCGCCAGCAGCTTGGCCTTAGGGGCGGAGACCCAGTACTTC	CASSLALGAETQYF
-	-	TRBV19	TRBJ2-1	TGTGCCAGTAGTATTTTAGCGGCGTCCTACAATGAGCAGTTCTTC	CASSILAASYNEQFF
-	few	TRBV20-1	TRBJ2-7	TGCAGTGCTTCAGCCTACGAGCAGTACTTC	CSASAYEQYF
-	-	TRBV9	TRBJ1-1	TGTGCCAGCAGCGCAGAAACAGGGTTCACTGAAGCTTTCTTT	CASSAETGFTEAFF
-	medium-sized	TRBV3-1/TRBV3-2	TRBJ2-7	TGTGCCAGCAGCCCTAGGGGGGACAGCTACGAGCAGTACTTC	CASSPRGDSYEQYF
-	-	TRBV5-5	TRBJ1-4	TGTGCCAGCAGCTTAAAAGACAGGACAACTAATGAAAAACTGTTTTTT	CASSLKDRTTNEKLFF
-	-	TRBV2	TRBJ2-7	TGTGCCAGCACAGGGGTCCGAACCTACGAGCAGTACTTC	CASTGVRTYEQYF
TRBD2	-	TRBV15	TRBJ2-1	TGTGCCACCAGCAGAGATTTTGGGCTAGCGGGAGTTCATGAGCAGTTCTTC	CATSRDFGLAGVHEQFF
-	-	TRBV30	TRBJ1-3	TGTGCCTGGGGGCCTTCTGGAAACACCATATATTTT	CAWGPSGNTIYF
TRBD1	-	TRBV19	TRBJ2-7	TGTGCCAGTAGTAGCCAGGGGGCAAACGTGGTGCAGTACTTC	CASSSQGANVVQYF
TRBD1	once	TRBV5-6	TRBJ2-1	TGTGCCAGCAGCTCCAGGACAGGCGATACCTACAATGAGCAGTTCTTC	CASSSRTGDTYNEQFF
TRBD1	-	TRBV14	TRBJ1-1	TGTGCCAGCAGCCAAGATCCCAGGGGGTGGAACACTGAAGCTTTCTTT	CASSQDPRGWNTEAFF
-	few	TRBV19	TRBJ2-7	TGTGCCAGTAGTATCGCCGGAGGGCCGCAGTACTTC	CASSIAGGPQYF
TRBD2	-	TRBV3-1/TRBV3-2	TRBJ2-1	TGTGCCAGCAGCGGCGGACTAGCGGACAATGAGCAGTTCTTC	CASSGGLADNEQFF
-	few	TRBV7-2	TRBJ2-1	TGTGCCAGCAGCGTCACTGCGGGGTCCTACAATGAGCAGTTCTTC	CASSVTAGSYNEQFF
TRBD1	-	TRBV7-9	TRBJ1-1	TGTGCCAGCAGCCCTGGACAGGGGTTGAAAGCTTTCTTT	CASSPGQGLKAFF
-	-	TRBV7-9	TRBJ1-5	TGTGCCAGCAGCTTCGGGGGGGCTGGACAGCCCCAGCATTTT	CASSFGGAGQPQHF
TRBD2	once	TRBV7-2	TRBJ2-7	TGTGCCAGCAGCTTAGGGTCTGGACTAGCCTACGAGCAGTACTTC	CASSLGSGLAYEQYF
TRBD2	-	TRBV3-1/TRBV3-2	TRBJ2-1	TGTGCCAGCAGCCAGACTACTAGCGGTGAGCAGTTCTTC	CASSQTTSGEQFF
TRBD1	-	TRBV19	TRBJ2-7	TGTGCCAGGCCGGGACAGTCCTACGAGCAGTACTTC	CARPGQSYEQYF
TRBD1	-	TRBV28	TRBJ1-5	TGTGCCAGCAGATGGACAGGGGACAATCAGCCCCAGCATTTT	CASRWTGDNQPQHF
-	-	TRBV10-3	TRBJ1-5	TGTGCCACCTCGCAACACATTACGGGGTACGATCAGCCCCAGCATTTT	CATSQHITGYDQPQHF
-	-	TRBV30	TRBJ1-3	TGTGCCTGGAGTGTACCCAGGCCTGGAAACACCATATATTTT	CAWSVPRPGNTIYF
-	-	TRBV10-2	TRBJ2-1	TGCGCCAGCAGTGAAATAGCTAATGAGCAGTTCTTC	CASSEIANEQFF
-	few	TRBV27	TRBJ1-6	TGTGCCAGCAGGAGTAACGGGAATTCACCCCTCCACTTT	CASRSNGNSPLHF
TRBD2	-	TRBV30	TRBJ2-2	TGTGCCTGGAGTTGGGGACTAGCGGGAGGCACCGGGGAGCTGTTTTTT	CAWSWGLAGGTGELFF
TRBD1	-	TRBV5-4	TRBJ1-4	TGTGCCAGCAGCTCCACTGGGACAGCTAATGAAAAACTGTTTTTT	CASSSTGTANEKLFF
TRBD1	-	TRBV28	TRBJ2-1	TGTGCCAGCAGTTTTGTGGGGCGTCAGGGGGATGAGCAGTTCTTC	CASSFVGRQGDEQFF
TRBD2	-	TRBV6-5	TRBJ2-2	TGTGCCAGCAGTTACTCGATTGGGACTAGCCCCGGGGAGCTGTTTTTT	CASSYSIGTSPGELFF
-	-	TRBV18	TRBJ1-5	TGTGCCAGCTCACTACAATGGGGGGGAGATCAGCCCCAGCATTTT	CASSLQWGGDQPQHF
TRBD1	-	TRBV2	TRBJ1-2	TGTGCCAGCAGTAAGGACAGGGATTACTACACCTTC	CASSKDRDYYTF
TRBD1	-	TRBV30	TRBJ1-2	TGTGCCTGGAGTCCGGGACAGGGGAATGGCTACACCTTC	CAWSPGQGNGYTF